Sequencing of this T cell receptor beta chain was carried out in a study of regulatory T cells in long-lasting Graves disease. On the study more broadly: Patients met the persistent Graves' disease definition after over 5 years of antithyroid drugs with positive TSH receptor antibodies.

General study findings and limits: Persistent cases of Graves' showed reduced TCR diversity relative to newly diagnosed patients.

Details on this clonotype: Its antigen is not known.

Time point: persistent/refractory GD, antithyroid drugs over 5 years with positive TRAb. Extracted RNA from PBMCs served as the source of the TCR library. Building of the TCR beta libraries involved iRepertoire HTBI primers and Arm-PCR of CDR3 regions. MiXCR, run by TCRdb on the multiplex PCR reads, gives a single entry per CDR3 protein. The sample has nearly 350,000 distinct CDR3 sequences, roughly a fifth seen once; the top ten hold approximately 31%. The sequence was obtained from a female donor with Graves disease. The sample in question was peripheral blood mononuclear cells (PBMCs), obtained when the disease was refractory, from a patient treated with antithyroid drugs.

Written as DNA, the CDR3 is TGTGCCAGCAGCCTCCGAGCCGGGACAGCACAGGGGTACGAGCAGTACTTC. Translating it yields CASSLRAGTAQGYEQYF. V usage is TRBV7-2 and J usage is TRBJ2-7; 7 nucleotides line up with TRBD1. The CDR3 is 17 amino acids. V was pared by 5 bases and J by 4 bases, with 17 bases of the junction left unmatched. CDR1 SGHTA and CDR2 FQGNSA come from the germline V gene.